Following are 23 T cell receptor beta chains from one sample sequenced in a study of cytomegalovirus exposure and HLA in healthy donors. Measured with immunoSEQ multiplex PCR; TCRdb has only the in-frame clones, and not every one. This sample has 120,000 to 150,000 clones, with roughly 90% found just once. Material: PBMCs. All receptors come from a man between 18 and 35 years old in good health and CMV-seropositive.

This clone was seen just once. The rearrangement links TRBV19 to TRBJ2-7; 9 positions match TRBD1. The ends lost 5 bases at V and 3 bases at J; junction bases unmatched: 17. The CDR3 has 18 amino acids. Per the germline V gene, CDR1 is LNHDA and CDR2 is SQIVND (reference sequence). The CDR3 region has the DNA TGTGCCAGTAGTTCCACTGCGGGACAGGGACCGTTGTTCTACGAGCAGTACTTC. This codes for CASSSTAGQGPLFYEQYF.

The V gene is TRBV30, the J gene TRBJ1-2; D not certain. The ends were cut back, 0 bases at V and 2 bases at J, with 7 bases in the middle. From germline, CDR1 is GTSNPN and CDR2 SVGIG (reference sequence). The CDR3 runs to 13 residues. The CDR3 DNA reads as TGTGCCTGGAGTGTAGAAGCAAACTATGGCTACACCTTC. It encodes CAWSVEANYGYTF.

V and J are TRBV6-5 and TRBJ1-1; D might be TRBD1 (6 bases). Trimming removed 2 bases from V and 9 bases from J, with 10 bases in between. The CDR3 is 12 amino acids. Germline loops: CDR1 MNHEY, CDR2 SVGAGI. CDR3 bases: TGTGCCAGCAGTTACGGACAGACTAAAGCTTTCTTT. Amino acid sequence: CASSYGQTKAFF.

This clone was seen only a few times. The rearrangement uses TRBV7-9 and TRBJ2-7, with 14 bases matching TRBD2. CDR1 and CDR2 from the germline V gene are SEHNR and FQNEAQ (reference sequence). V trimming: 5 bases; J trimming: 2 bases; junction bases outside the gene matches: 2. This CDR3 is 15 amino acids long. This chain's CDR3 is CASSKTSGGAYEQYF. For the CDR3, the DNA is TGTGCCAGCAGCAAGACTAGCGGGGGGGCCTACGAGCAGTACTTC.

This clone showed up just once. The chain uses TRBV5-1 and TRBJ1-2, with 9 bases fitting TRBD1. The V and J ends lost 5 bases and 2 bases, in that order; junction bases with no gene match: 4. This CDR3 has 14 amino acids. Looked up from germline, CDR1 is SGHRS and CDR2 is YFSETQ. CDR3 residues: CASRAGTGNYGYTF. CDR3 nucleotide sequence: TGCGCCAGCAGGGCCGGGACAGGGAACTATGGCTACACCTTC.

The chain combines TRBV13 with TRBJ1-2; 9 nucleotides align to TRBD1. The CDR3 is 15 residues long. The J segment lost 3 bases and the V segment lost 5 bases, leaving 7 bases of the junction unmatched. The germline V gene has CDR1 PRHDT and CDR2 FYEKMQ (reference sequence). In DNA form, the CDR3 reads TGTGCCAGCAGCCCCCGGGACAGGGTCTACTATGGCTACACCTTC. The encoded protein is CASSPRDRVYYGYTF.

The rearrangement uses TRBV5-1 and TRBJ1-2; 9 bases agree with TRBD1. The CDR3 totals 15 residues. V lost 3 bases and J lost 5; bases outside the gene matches: 8. Germline V lookup: CDR1 SGHRS, CDR2 YFSETQ. CDR3 bases: TGCGCCAGCAGCTCCGGGACAGGGTCTATGTATGGCTACACCTTC. Translating gives CASSSGTGSMYGYTF.

The chain recombines TRBV5-4 with TRBJ2-7, with D perhaps TRBD1 (5 bases). Trimming cost V 4 bases and J 3 bases, with 14 bases left between them. CDR1 and CDR2 from the germline V gene are SGHNT and YYREEE (reference sequence). The CDR3 has 14 residues. For the CDR3, the DNA is TGTGCCAGCAGCCAGGGTTGGGGAAGCTACGAGCAGTACTTC. It specifies CASSQGWGSYEQYF.

The rearrangement joins TRBV9 to TRBJ1-1; TRBD1 matches 7 bases. CDR3 length: 14 residues. Germline CDR1 SGDLS, CDR2 YYNGEE. V trimming: 0 bases; J trimming: 5 bases; junction bases outside the gene matches: 4. The CDR3 is CASSVGGGGTEAFF. CDR3 DNA sequence: TGTGCCAGCAGCGTAGGAGGGGGCGGTACTGAAGCTTTCTTT.

The chain links TRBV27 to TRBJ2-3, with 11 bases identical to TRBD2. Germline trimming cut 5 bases from V and 3 bases from J; bases unmatched to any gene: 4. Germline V gene sequence: CDR1 MNHEY, CDR2 SMNVEV (reference sequence). The CDR3 has 15 amino acids. The CDR3: CASSPRLAGTDTQYF. CDR3 DNA sequence: TGTGCCAGCAGTCCAAGACTAGCGGGGACAGATACGCAGTATTTT.

The gene calls are TRBV5-1 and TRBJ2-1; the match to TRBD1 covers 7 bases. This CDR3 region has 15 residues. Germline assignment: CDR1 SGHRS and CDR2 YFSETQ. Unmatched junction bases numbered 6, after V lost 6 bases and J lost 0 bases. This CDR3 reads CASTPGTDSYNEQFF. The CDR3 DNA is TGCGCCAGCACCCCCGGGACAGACTCCTACAATGAGCAGTTCTTC.

CDR3 amino acids: CASSYGAGREETQYF. CDR3 bases: TGTGCCAGCAGCTACGGAGCGGGGAGAGAAGAGACCCAGTACTTC. This chain uses TRBV9 with TRBJ2-5; 7 positions agree with TRBD2. J gave up 3 bases and V 4 bases, and 9 bases lay outside the gene matches. The CDR3 extends over 15 amino acids. CDR1 and CDR2 from the germline V gene are SGDLS and YYNGEE.

The chain uses TRBV6-1 and TRBJ2-7, with 8 nucleotides matching TRBD2. This CDR3 has 14 residues. The V gene's germline CDR1 is MNHNS and CDR2 SASEGT. After removal of 2 bases from V and 5 bases from J, the junction contained 5 bases not matched to a gene. CDR3 sequence: CASSELGLGDEQYF. CDR3 nucleotide sequence: TGTGCCAGCAGTGAATTGGGACTAGGGGACGAGCAGTACTTC.

The chain carries TRBV27 and TRBJ1-2; TRBD1 aligns across 9 bases. Germline CDR1 is MNHEY and CDR2 is SMNVEV (reference sequence). This CDR3 has 14 amino acids. The ends lost 0 bases at V and 6 bases at J; junction bases unmatched: 2. CDR3 bases: TGTGCCAGCAGTTTATCGGGGACAGGGCATGGCTACACCTTC. This encodes CASSLSGTGHGYTF.

The chain links TRBV30 to TRBJ1-5, with TRBD1 as a possible D gene (5 bases). The germline V and J ends were trimmed by 0 bases and 3 bases, with 6 bases remaining between them. The CDR3 runs to 13 residues. CDR1 and CDR2 from the germline V gene are GTSNPN and SVGIG (reference sequence). This CDR3 reads CAWSVTDNQPQHF. Written as DNA, the CDR3 is TGTGCCTGGAGTGTGACAGACAATCAGCCCCAGCATTTT.

The V call is TRBV27, the J call TRBJ2-5, with 11 positions matching TRBD2. The CDR3 is 15 residues long. J lost 1 base, V lost 4 bases, and 2 bases had no gene match. CDR1 is MNHEY, CDR2 SMNVEV, per germline (reference sequence). CDR3 DNA sequence: TGTGCCAGCAGTTCTAGCGGGAGGTTCCAAGAGACCCAGTACTTC. Protein product: CASSSSGRFQETQYF.

The chain carries TRBV18 and TRBJ2-1, with 7 bases fitting TRBD1. The V gene's germline CDR1 is KGHSH and CDR2 LQKENI. V lost 4 bases to trimming and J lost 9 bases; unmatched junction nucleotides: 12. The CDR3 length is 15 residues. In DNA form, the CDR3 reads TGTGCCAGCTCACAAGAACAGGGGCCCGGAGGTGAGCAGTTCTTC. Translation: CASSQEQGPGGEQFF.

This chain uses TRBV19 with TRBJ2-3; D uncertain. This CDR3 contains 15 residues. The germline V gene has CDR1 LNHDA and CDR2 SQIVND (reference sequence). The ends were cut back, 4 bases at V and 7 bases at J, with 18 bases in the middle. CDR3: CASSSGLLRLNTQYF. The DNA of the CDR3 is TGTGCCAGTAGTAGCGGCCTACTCCGTTTGAATACGCAGTATTTT.

The chain has TRBV4-1 and TRBJ1-2; 10 nucleotides line up with TRBD1. The CDR3 has 15 residues. CDR1 is MGHRA, CDR2 YSYEKL, per germline. J lost 2 bases, V lost 6 bases, and 6 bases had no gene match. The CDR3, as DNA: TGCGCCAGCAGGCGACCGGGACAGGGGAACTATGGCTACACCTTC. It translates to CASRRPGQGNYGYTF.

The rearrangement uses TRBV29-1 and TRBJ1-3, with a possible D match to TRBD1 (6 bases). The CDR3 is 13 amino acids. Per the germline V gene, CDR1 is SQVTM and CDR2 is ANQGSEA. Trimming pared 0 bases from V and 4 bases from J, leaving 7 bases between. The DNA for the CDR3 is TGCAGCGTTGAAGATCAGGGGGGAAACACCATATATTTT. This encodes CSVEDQGGNTIYF.

The chain carries TRBV14 and TRBJ2-7, with 8 bases lining up with TRBD2. Trimming removed 3 bases from V and 4 bases from J; junction bases left unmatched: 5. The CDR3 is 14 residues long. Germline V gene sequence: CDR1 SGHDN, CDR2 FVKESK. The CDR3 coding sequence is TGTGCCAGCAGCCACTGGGGACTAGAGTACGAGCAGTACTTC. Translated: CASSHWGLEYEQYF.

This chain links TRBV27 with TRBJ1-2; TRBD1 matches at 8 bases. The V gene's germline CDR1 is MNHEY and CDR2 SMNVEV (reference sequence). With V trimmed by 4 bases and J by 7 bases, 14 bases remained unmatched. The CDR3 loop spans 16 amino acids. The CDR3 is CASSSGGTGQFGGYTF. CDR3 DNA sequence: TGTGCCAGCAGTTCAGGGGGGACAGGCCAATTTGGTGGCTACACCTTC.

The rearrangement uses TRBV27 and TRBJ1-5; TRBD1 agrees at 8 bases. V lost 5 bases to trimming and J lost 1 base; unmatched junction nucleotides: 16. The germline CDR1 and CDR2 sequences are MNHEY and SMNVEV (reference sequence). The CDR3 is 19 amino acids. Here the CDR3 reads CASSPFGTGLVGSNQPQHF. DNA of the CDR3: TGTGCCAGCAGTCCATTCGGGACAGGCCTCGTTGGGAGCAATCAGCCCCAGCATTTT.